This TCR beta chain is from a study of blood T cells in healthy people across ages. Germline loops: CDR1 SGHDN, CDR2 FVKESK. V lost 4 bases, J lost 10 bases, and 13 bases lay in between. The CDR3 consists of 12 residues. At least 6 million PBMCs were isolated per sample. A second PCR of 7 to 11 cycles used a sample-barcoded 5' primer and a J-beta primer mix. A single record per CDR3 protein comes from TCRdb applying MiXCR to the 5' RACE reads. Of around 1.1 million distinct CDR3 sequences in the sample, 35% to 40% were seen once. Findings and limits, study-wide: Measured against age, TCR beta diversity per million T cells decreased in a roughly linear manner.

This clonotype was seen a handful of times. The target antigen is unknown. Sequenced sample: blood. The J gene is TRBJ1-2, the V gene TRBV14, with D unclear. The receptor's source is a man aged 18 to 30 in good health. In DNA form, the CDR3 reads TGTGCCAGCAGCCCCACAGATTGGAACTACACCTTC. This encodes CASSPTDWNYTF.